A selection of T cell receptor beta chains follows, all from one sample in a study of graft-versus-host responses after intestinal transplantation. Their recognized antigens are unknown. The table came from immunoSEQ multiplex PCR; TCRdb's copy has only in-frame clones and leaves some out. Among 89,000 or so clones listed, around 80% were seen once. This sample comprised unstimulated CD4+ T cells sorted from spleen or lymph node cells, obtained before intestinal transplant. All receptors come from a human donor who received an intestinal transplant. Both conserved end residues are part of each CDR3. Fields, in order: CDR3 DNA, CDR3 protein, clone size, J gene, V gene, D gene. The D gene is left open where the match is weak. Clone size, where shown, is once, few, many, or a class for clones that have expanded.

CDR3 DNA: TGTGCCAGCAGTTCCGTCGGGACATCGTACAATGAGCAGTTCTTC
CDR3 protein: CASSSVGTSYNEQFF
clone size: -
J gene: TRBJ2-1
V gene: TRBV28
D gene: -

CDR3 DNA: TGTGCCAGCAGCGGAACTAGCACCAATGAGCAGTTCTTC
CDR3 protein: CASSGTSTNEQFF
clone size: -
J gene: TRBJ2-1
V gene: TRBV9
D gene: -

CDR3 DNA: TGTGCCAGCAGCCGGACTAGCGGGAGGACCCCCACAGATACGCAGTATTTT
CDR3 protein: CASSRTSGRTPTDTQYF
clone size: -
J gene: TRBJ2-3
V gene: TRBV9
D gene: TRBD2

CDR3 DNA: TGTGCCATCAGCCGGACTAGCGGGAATGATGAGCAGTTCTTC
CDR3 protein: CAISRTSGNDEQFF
clone size: -
J gene: TRBJ2-1
V gene: TRBV10-3
D gene: TRBD2

CDR3 DNA: TGTGCCAGCAGCCATAAAGCGGGAGAACCTCTCGAGCAGTACTTC
CDR3 protein: CASSHKAGEPLEQYF
clone size: -
J gene: TRBJ2-7
V gene: TRBV14
D gene: TRBD2

CDR3 DNA: TGTGCCAGCAGTTGGAGAGGGGGAGATACGCAGTATTTT
CDR3 protein: CASSWRGGDTQYF
clone size: -
J gene: TRBJ2-3
V gene: TRBV28
D gene: -

CDR3 DNA: TGTGCCAGCATTTTAGGACAGGCCCACGAAGGAGAGACCCAGTACTTC
CDR3 protein: CASILGQAHEGETQYF
clone size: few
J gene: TRBJ2-5
V gene: TRBV28
D gene: TRBD1

CDR3 DNA: TGTGCCAGCAGCGTCCCCGGGACTAGCTTGGGTGAGACCCAGTACTTC
CDR3 protein: CASSVPGTSLGETQYF
clone size: once
J gene: TRBJ2-5
V gene: TRBV5-4
D gene: TRBD2

CDR3 DNA: TGCGCCAGCAGCTGGGGGGGGTCGGGCTACAATGAGCAGTTCTTC
CDR3 protein: CASSWGGSGYNEQFF
clone size: -
J gene: TRBJ2-1
V gene: TRBV5-1
D gene: TRBD2

CDR3 DNA: TGCGCCAGCAGCTTTGACAGGGCAAGTGACGAGCAGTACTTC
CDR3 protein: CASSFDRASDEQYF
clone size: few
J gene: TRBJ2-7
V gene: TRBV5-1
D gene: TRBD1

CDR3 DNA: TGTGCCAGCAGCTTGAGGCAGGGGAGGGCCTACGAGCAGTACTTC
CDR3 protein: CASSLRQGRAYEQYF
clone size: -
J gene: TRBJ2-7
V gene: TRBV5-6
D gene: -

CDR3 DNA: TGTGCCAGCAGATCACCCCACTCCGAGGCAGGGGGCTATGGCTACACCTTC
CDR3 protein: CASRSPHSEAGGYGYTF
clone size: -
J gene: TRBJ1-2
V gene: TRBV28
D gene: TRBD1

CDR3 DNA: TGCGCCAGCAGCACCACTAGCGGGAGCGCCACAGATACGCAGTATTTT
CDR3 protein: CASSTTSGSATDTQYF
clone size: -
J gene: TRBJ2-3
V gene: TRBV5-1
D gene: TRBD2

CDR3 DNA: TGTGCCAGCAGCTTATCTGAGGCTACGCAGTATTTT
CDR3 protein: CASSLSEATQYF
clone size: -
J gene: TRBJ2-3
V gene: TRBV7-2
D gene: -

CDR3 DNA: TGTGCCAGCAGGCGGGGCCTTAATGAAAAACTGTTTTTT
CDR3 protein: CASRRGLNEKLFF
clone size: -
J gene: TRBJ1-4
V gene: TRBV7-9
D gene: -

CDR3 DNA: TGTGCCACCAGCCTAACGGGACTATTCTCCTACAATGAGCAGTTCTTC
CDR3 protein: CATSLTGLFSYNEQFF
clone size: -
J gene: TRBJ2-1
V gene: TRBV15
D gene: TRBD2

CDR3 DNA: TGCAGCGTTGAGCGGGGGCCAGATACGCAGTATTTT
CDR3 protein: CSVERGPDTQYF
clone size: -
J gene: TRBJ2-3
V gene: TRBV29-1
D gene: -

CDR3 DNA: TGTGCCAGCAGTTACTCGAATCGACAGATGGATGAAAAACTGTTTTTT
CDR3 protein: CASSYSNRQMDEKLFF
clone size: -
J gene: TRBJ1-4
V gene: TRBV6-6
D gene: -

CDR3 DNA: TGTGCCAGCAGCTTGTACCGGCAGGGGACCCAGTACTTC
CDR3 protein: CASSLYRQGTQYF
clone size: once
J gene: TRBJ2-5
V gene: TRBV5-6
D gene: -

CDR3 DNA: TGTGCCAGCAGCGTAGAAATAGCGGGGGCTGGTTCCTACGAGCAGTACTTC
CDR3 protein: CASSVEIAGAGSYEQYF
clone size: -
J gene: TRBJ2-7
V gene: TRBV9
D gene: TRBD2

CDR3 DNA: TGTGCCAGCAGCTTGGTTGCGGGAGGGCGCGAGACCCAGTACTTC
CDR3 protein: CASSLVAGGRETQYF
clone size: -
J gene: TRBJ2-5
V gene: TRBV5-6
D gene: TRBD2

CDR3 DNA: TGTGCCAGCGGGAGACAGGAGACCTCTAATGAAAAACTGTTTTTT
CDR3 protein: CASGRQETSNEKLFF
clone size: -
J gene: TRBJ1-4
V gene: TRBV6-5
D gene: -

CDR3 DNA: TGCGCCAGCAGCCAAGATCCAGGGGCCAATGGCTACACCTTC
CDR3 protein: CASSQDPGANGYTF
clone size: -
J gene: TRBJ1-2
V gene: TRBV4-1
D gene: -

CDR3 DNA: TGCAGCGTTGAGAACCCAGGGTATGGCTACACCTTC
CDR3 protein: CSVENPGYGYTF
clone size: -
J gene: TRBJ1-2
V gene: TRBV29-1
D gene: -

CDR3 DNA: TGTGCCAGCAGTTTAGAAGGGGCCGGGGCCAACGTCCTGACTTTC
CDR3 protein: CASSLEGAGANVLTF
clone size: -
J gene: TRBJ2-6
V gene: TRBV27
D gene: -

CDR3 DNA: TGTGCCAGCAGTAAATGGGGGGGGCGGACCGATCAGCCCCAGCATTTT
CDR3 protein: CASSKWGGRTDQPQHF
clone size: -
J gene: TRBJ1-5
V gene: TRBV28
D gene: -

CDR3 DNA: TGTGCCAGCAGCCAAGGTTTCTCGCGACGGGGGGCAGACACCGGGGAGCTGTTTTTT
CDR3 protein: CASSQGFSRRGADTGELFF
clone size: -
J gene: TRBJ2-2
V gene: TRBV14
D gene: -

CDR3 DNA: TGTGCCAGCAGCTTGGGACAGGACCCTGAAGCTTTCTTT
CDR3 protein: CASSLGQDPEAFF
clone size: -
J gene: TRBJ1-1
V gene: TRBV7-8
D gene: TRBD1

CDR3 DNA: TGTGCCAGCACCAGGCCCTGGGCCTATGGCTACACCTTC
CDR3 protein: CASTRPWAYGYTF
clone size: -
J gene: TRBJ1-2
V gene: TRBV28
D gene: -

CDR3 DNA: TGTGCCAGCAGCTTAGGGGACAGGGAATTGAGAGAGCAGTACTTC
CDR3 protein: CASSLGDRELREQYF
clone size: few
J gene: TRBJ2-7
V gene: TRBV13
D gene: TRBD1

CDR3 DNA: TGCGCCAGCAGCTTGGATTGGGGGGACTCCTACGAGCAGTACTTC
CDR3 protein: CASSLDWGDSYEQYF
clone size: -
J gene: TRBJ2-7
V gene: TRBV5-1
D gene: -

CDR3 DNA: TGTGCCAGCAGTTACTCCAGGAAGTTGGATAATTCACCCCTCCACTTT
CDR3 protein: CASSYSRKLDNSPLHF
clone size: few
J gene: TRBJ1-6
V gene: TRBV6-5
D gene: -

CDR3 DNA: TGCGCCAGCAGCTGGGAAGGGGGAGGCTACACCTTC
CDR3 protein: CASSWEGGGYTF
clone size: -
J gene: TRBJ1-2
V gene: TRBV5-1
D gene: -

CDR3 DNA: TGTGCCAGCAGTGCATCAGGGATTAGCAATCAGCCCCAGCATTTT
CDR3 protein: CASSASGISNQPQHF
clone size: -
J gene: TRBJ1-5
V gene: TRBV2
D gene: -

CDR3 DNA: TGTGCCAGCAATTCGCAGGGTAGCTCCGGAACGCAGTATTTT
CDR3 protein: CASNSQGSSGTQYF
clone size: -
J gene: TRBJ2-3
V gene: TRBV28
D gene: -